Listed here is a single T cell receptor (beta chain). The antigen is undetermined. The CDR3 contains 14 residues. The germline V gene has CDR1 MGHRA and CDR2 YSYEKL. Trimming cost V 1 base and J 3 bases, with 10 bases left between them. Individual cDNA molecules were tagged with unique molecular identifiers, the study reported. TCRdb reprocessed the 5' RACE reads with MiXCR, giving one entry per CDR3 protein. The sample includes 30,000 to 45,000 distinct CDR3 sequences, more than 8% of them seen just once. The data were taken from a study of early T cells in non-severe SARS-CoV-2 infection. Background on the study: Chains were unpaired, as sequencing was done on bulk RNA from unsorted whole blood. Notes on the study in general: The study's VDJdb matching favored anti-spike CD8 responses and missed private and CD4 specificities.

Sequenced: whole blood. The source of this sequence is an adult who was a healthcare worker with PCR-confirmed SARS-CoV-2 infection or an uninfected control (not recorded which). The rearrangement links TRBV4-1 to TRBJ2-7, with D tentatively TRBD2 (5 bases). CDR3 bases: TGCGCCAGCAGCCAAGGCGAGAGGGACTACGAGCAGTACTTC. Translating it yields CASSQGERDYEQYF.